This TCR beta chain appears in the sequencing data of a study of tumor-infiltrating lymphocytes in primary liver carcinoma. General study results and limits: Pairs comparing tumor with adjacent tissue or blood overlapped less than pairs drawn from tumor regions.

Co-extraction of both nucleic acids (RNA and DNA) used roughly 18-32 mg of unsorted bulk tissue. Production of TCR beta cDNA used around 0.45 ug total RNA together with a constant-region primer. Amplification in three nested multiplex PCR rounds with slightly modified ARM-PCR gave rise to TCR beta libraries. The first two PCR rounds used TRBV1-TRBV30 primers with a Cbeta primer, nine to eleven cycles each. Via MiXCR, TCRdb re-called the multiplex PCR reads, giving one row per CDR3 protein. The sample includes 100,000 or so distinct CDR3 sequences, approximately 80% seen only once; the top ten take about 20%. This CDR3 spans 15 amino acids. The germline V gene has CDR1 MNHEY and CDR2 SVGAGI. Regarding this clonotype: Its antigen is not known. One end of the junction does not line up with germline, which may come from a read error.

The rearrangement links TRBV6-5 to TRBJ2-7; perhaps TRBD2 as D (5 bases). Sequences were obtained from liver tumor tissue from sampling region 3. Subset: tumor region T3, left-lateral pole. The source of this sequence is a man aged 35 to 55 with primary liver carcinoma and hepatitis B virus infection. The CDR3 sequence: CACRTKINGEGEQYF. DNA of the CDR3: TGTGCCTGCAGGACGAAGATTAACGGGGAAGGGGAGCAGTACTTC.